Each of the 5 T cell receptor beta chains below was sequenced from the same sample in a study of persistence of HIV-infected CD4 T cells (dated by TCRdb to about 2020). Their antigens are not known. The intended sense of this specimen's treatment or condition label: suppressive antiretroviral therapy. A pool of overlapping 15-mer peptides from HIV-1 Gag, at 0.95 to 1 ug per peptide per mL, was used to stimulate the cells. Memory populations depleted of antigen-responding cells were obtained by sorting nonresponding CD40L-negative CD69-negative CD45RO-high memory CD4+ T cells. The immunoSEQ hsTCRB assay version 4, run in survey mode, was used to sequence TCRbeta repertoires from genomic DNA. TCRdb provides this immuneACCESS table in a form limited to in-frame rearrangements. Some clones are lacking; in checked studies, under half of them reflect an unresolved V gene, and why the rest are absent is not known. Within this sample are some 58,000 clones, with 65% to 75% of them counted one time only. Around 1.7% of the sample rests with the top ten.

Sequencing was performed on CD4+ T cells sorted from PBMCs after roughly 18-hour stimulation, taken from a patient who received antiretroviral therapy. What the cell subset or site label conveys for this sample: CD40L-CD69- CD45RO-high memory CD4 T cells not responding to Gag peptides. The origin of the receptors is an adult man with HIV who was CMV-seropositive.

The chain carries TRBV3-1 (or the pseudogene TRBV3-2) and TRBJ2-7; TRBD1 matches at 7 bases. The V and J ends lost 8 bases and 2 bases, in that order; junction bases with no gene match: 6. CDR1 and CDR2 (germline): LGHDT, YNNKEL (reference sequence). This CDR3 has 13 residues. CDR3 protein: CASGRQGAYEQYF. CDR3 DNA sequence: TGTGCCAGCGGACGACAGGGAGCCTACGAGCAGTACTTC.

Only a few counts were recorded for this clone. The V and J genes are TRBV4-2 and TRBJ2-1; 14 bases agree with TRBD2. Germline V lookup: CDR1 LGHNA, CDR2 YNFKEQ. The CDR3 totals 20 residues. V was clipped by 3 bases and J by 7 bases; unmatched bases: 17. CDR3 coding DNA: TGTGCCAGCAGCCAGACCGCCCGGACTAGCGGGGGGTCTGCGAGGAATGAGCAGTTCTTC. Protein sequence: CASSQTARTSGGSARNEQFF.

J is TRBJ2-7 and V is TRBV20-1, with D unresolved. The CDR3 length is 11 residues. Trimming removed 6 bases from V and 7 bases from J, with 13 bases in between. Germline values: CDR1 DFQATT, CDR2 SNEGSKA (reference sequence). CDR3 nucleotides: TGCAGTGCCGCCGGTGTTTGGGAGCAGTACTTC. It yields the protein CSAAGVWEQYF.

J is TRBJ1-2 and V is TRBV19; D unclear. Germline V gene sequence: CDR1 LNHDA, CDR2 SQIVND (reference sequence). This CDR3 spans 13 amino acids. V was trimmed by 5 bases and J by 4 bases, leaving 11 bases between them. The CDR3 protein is CASSLDHRYGYTF. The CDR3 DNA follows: TGTGCCAGTAGTCTGGATCACCGCTATGGCTACACCTTC.

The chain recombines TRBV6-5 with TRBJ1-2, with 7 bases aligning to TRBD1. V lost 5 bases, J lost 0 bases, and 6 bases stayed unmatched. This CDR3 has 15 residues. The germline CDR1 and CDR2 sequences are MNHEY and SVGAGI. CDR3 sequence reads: CASSKQGRANYGYTF. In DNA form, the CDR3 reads TGTGCCAGCAGTAAACAGGGGAGAGCTAACTATGGCTACACCTTC.